This T cell receptor beta chain is from a study of Tregs in tolerant kidney transplant recipients. General study findings and limits: Findings come from small patient numbers and require larger validation.

As for this clone: The antigen is unknown.

Unstimulated regulatory T cells (CD4+CD25+CD127-), CD4+CD25- non-regulatory cells, CD4 and CD8 cells were FACS-sorted from thawed PBMCs. Only in-frame clones appear in the TCRdb table, and some are missing; sequencing was by immunoSEQ multiplex PCR. The sample holds about 110,000 clones, 85% to 90% seen once. Between the trimmed V and J ends, which lost 5 bases and 6 bases, there was a span of 14 bases. The CDR3 runs to 13 residues. Germline assignment: CDR1 SGHRS and CDR2 YFSETQ. The chain employs TRBV5-1 and TRBJ1-1; no reliable D call. This TCR was recovered from a human donor who received a combined kidney and bone marrow transplant. The sequenced sample was CD4+ T cells from blood, obtained before the transplant. In DNA form, the CDR3 reads TGCGCCAGCAGGCAAGAAGGGAGGCCTGAAGCTTTCTTT. Translation gives CASRQEGRPEAFF.